The 32 T cell receptor beta chains below come from one sample, sequenced in a study of beta chain features in type 1 diabetes. Of the isolated RNA, all was reverse transcribed, and so the sequenced material was expressed TCRB transcripts. Repertoires were generated with immunoSEQ multiplex PCR, while TCRdb's copy carries only in-frame clones and drops some. The table shows 10,000 to 15,000 clones, with more than 40% occurring only once. Specimen: stem cell memory CD4+ T cells from blood. The origin of the receptors is a man between 18 and 35 years old in good health.

The CDR3 region is CASRPQGGQRETQYF. CDR3 sequence (DNA): TGTGCCAGCAGGCCACAGGGTGGGCAAAGGGAGACCCAGTACTTC. This rearrangement joins TRBV6-5 to TRBJ2-5; a weak D match, TRBD1 (6 bases). Trimming pared 6 bases from V and 5 bases from J, leaving 19 bases between. The length of the CDR3 is 15 residues. Looked up from germline, CDR1 is MNHEY and CDR2 is SVGAGI.

This clone was seen only a few times. CDR3 loop: CASTTGVVSNQPQHF. CDR3 in DNA: TGTGCCAGTACTACAGGGGTGGTGAGCAATCAGCCCCAGCATTTT. V usage is TRBV19 and J usage is TRBJ1-5; 7 nucleotides line up with TRBD1. Germline V gene lookup returns CDR1 LNHDA and CDR2 SQIVND (reference sequence). V gave up 7 bases and J gave up 1 base; unmatched junction bases: 7. CDR3 length: 15 residues.

The chain couples TRBV5-1 to TRBJ2-3, with TRBD2 matching 11 bases. V lost 0 bases to trimming and J lost 2 bases; unmatched junction nucleotides: 8. The germline gives CDR1 SGHRS, CDR2 YFSETQ. The CDR3 contains 18 residues. This chain's CDR3 is CASSLEASGGSYTDTQYF. The CDR3 DNA reads as TGCGCCAGCAGCTTGGAAGCTAGCGGGGGGTCTTACACAGATACGCAGTATTTT.

The gene calls are TRBV28 and TRBJ1-3; 8 bases align to TRBD1. Germline assignment: CDR1 MDHEN and CDR2 SYDVKM. This CDR3 contains 16 residues. The V segment lost 0 bases and the J segment 1 base; nucleotides outside the gene matches: 2. The CDR3 DNA is TGTGCCAGCAGTTTATGGACAGGGGATTCTGGAAACACCATATATTTT. Its translation is CASSLWTGDSGNTIYF.

The chain is built from TRBV11-2 and TRBJ2-3; D is ambiguous. CDR1 is SGHAT, CDR2 FQNNGV, per germline. V shed 1 base and J shed 0 bases, with 5 bases lying between them. The CDR3 runs to 14 residues. The chain's CDR3 is CASSLGASTDTQYF. CDR3 DNA: TGTGCCAGCAGCTTAGGGGCTAGCACAGATACGCAGTATTTT.

V gene TRBV5-1 combines with J gene TRBJ2-1; D is unclear. The CDR3 is 11 residues long. The germline gives CDR1 SGHRS, CDR2 YFSETQ. Between the trimmed V and J ends, which lost 5 bases and 4 bases, there was a span of 4 bases. This CDR3 is CASRQYNEQFF. The CDR3 DNA sequence: TGCGCCAGCAGGCAGTACAATGAGCAGTTCTTC.

This clone is a singleton in its sample. The chain couples TRBV7-9 to TRBJ2-5; 14 bases line up with TRBD2. Trimming cost V 5 bases and J 4 bases; bases outside gene matches: 3. This CDR3 has 15 residues. CDR1 and CDR2 (germline): SEHNR, FQNEAQ (reference sequence). The CDR3 DNA is TGTGCCAGCAGCAGGACTAGCGGGGGGTTAGAGACCCAGTACTTC. Its translation: CASSRTSGGLETQYF.

J is TRBJ2-5 and V is TRBV7-8, with 12 bases matching TRBD2. The length of the CDR3 is 16 residues. Germline CDR1 SGHVS, CDR2 FQNEAQ. The J segment lost 2 bases and the V segment lost 5 bases, leaving 6 bases of the junction unmatched. CDR3 amino acids: CASSRLAGGKQETQYF. The CDR3 DNA is TGTGCCAGCAGCCGCCTAGCGGGGGGGAAACAAGAGACCCAGTACTTC.

This clone was counted between two and nine times. The same CDR3 is also encoded by other DNA sequences in this sample. J is TRBJ1-3 and V is TRBV18; possibly TRBD1 for D (5 bases). The CDR3 runs to 15 residues. The germline V and J ends were trimmed by 2 bases and 1 base, with 9 bases remaining between them. Germline V gene sequence: CDR1 KGHSH, CDR2 LQKENI. The CDR3 DNA is TGTGCCAGCTCACCATCGGGGGATTCTGGAAACACCATATATTTT. This encodes CASSPSGDSGNTIYF.

DNA of the CDR3: TGCGCCAGCAGCTTGGCAGGGGCAGTGCGAGAAAAACTGTTTTTT. Translated: CASSLAGAVREKLFF. This rearrangement joins TRBV5-1 to TRBJ1-4; D might be TRBD1 (6 bases). This CDR3 has 15 residues. Germline V CDR1 and CDR2: SGHRS, YFSETQ. Trimming took 0 bases from V and 8 from J, leaving 14 bases between them. The full variable domain, its missing parts supplied by reference TRBV5-1 and TRBJ1-4, is KAGVTQTPRYLIKTRGQQVTLSCSPISGHRSVSWYQQTPGQGLQFLFEYFSETQRNKGNFPGRFSGRQFSNSRSEMNVSTLELGDSALYLCASSLAGAVREKLFFGSGTQLSVL.

This chain connects TRBV4-3 to TRBJ2-3; D is perhaps TRBD1 (6 bases). Between the trimmed V and J ends, which lost 4 bases and 11 bases, there was a span of 13 bases. The germline V gene encodes CDR1 LGHNA and CDR2 YSLEER. The CDR3 runs 12 residues. CDR3 DNA: TGCGCCAGCAGCCGAGACAGGTTTTTGCAGTATTTT. Translated: CASSRDRFLQYF.

The V call is TRBV29-1, the J call TRBJ2-5; 7 nucleotides match TRBD1. This CDR3 spans 12 amino acids. CDR1 and CDR2 (germline): SQVTM, ANQGSEA. The V and J ends lost 5 bases and 4 bases, in that order; junction bases with no gene match: 4. CDR3 DNA sequence: TGCAGCGTTCAAGGGGGCCCAGAGACCCAGTACTTC. Translating gives CSVQGGPETQYF.

This chain joins TRBV5-8 and TRBJ1-5, with 9 bases aligning to TRBD1. Germline V gene lookup returns CDR1 SGHTS and CDR2 YDEGEE. The length of the CDR3 is 16 residues. With 4 bases clipped from V and 3 bases from J, the junction kept 8 bases outside the gene matches. CDR3: CASSPGTGNDNQPQHF. Here the CDR3 DNA reads TGTGCCAGCAGCCCGGGGACAGGGAATGACAATCAGCCCCAGCATTTT.

The gene calls are TRBV7-3 and TRBJ2-3; TRBD2 matches 8 bases. Germline-derived CDR1 and CDR2 are SGHTA and FQGTGA. This CDR3 is 16 amino acids long. V trimming: 4 bases; J trimming: 2 bases; junction bases outside the gene matches: 8. CDR3 loop: CASSSESGGNTDTQYF. For the CDR3, the DNA is TGTGCCAGCAGCTCAGAAAGCGGGGGCAACACAGATACGCAGTATTTT.

This chain joins TRBV2 and TRBJ2-1, with D possibly matching TRBD2 (7 bases). The CDR3 loop spans 16 amino acids. Trimming shortened V by 3 bases and J by 5 bases, and 17 bases separated the two germline ends. In germline, CDR1 is SNHLY, CDR2 FYNNEI. CDR3 sequence: CASSDLPGGLDNEQFF. The CDR3 DNA reads TGTGCCAGCAGTGACCTTCCGGGGGGCCTTGACAATGAGCAGTTCTTC.

The chain recombines TRBV19 with TRBJ2-7; TRBD1 is a possible D gene (5 bases). Germline V gene data show CDR1 as LNHDA and CDR2 as SQIVND (reference sequence). CDR3 length: 15 amino acids. The ends were cut back, 4 bases at V and 1 base at J, with 14 bases in the middle. The CDR3 DNA reads as TGTGCCAGTAGTACTAGATGGGGCCTATCCTACGAGCAGTACTTC. Protein: CASSTRWGLSYEQYF.

The V and J genes are TRBV5-1 and TRBJ1-1; D gene unclear. The length of the CDR3 is 13 residues. Germline V gives CDR1 SGHRS, CDR2 YFSETQ. V was shortened by 6 bases and J by 0 bases, with 9 bases between the two germline ends. CDR3 bases: TGCGCCAGCAAGTGGGCTTTGAACACTGAAGCTTTCTTT. Residues: CASKWALNTEAFF.

The chain recombines TRBV30 with TRBJ1-2, with D perhaps matching TRBD1 (6 bases). CDR3 length: 13 residues. With 3 bases removed from V and 1 base from J, the gap between germline ends came to 9 bases. Germline CDR1 reads GTSNPN; CDR2 reads SVGIG (reference sequence). CDR3 DNA: TGTGCCTGGAGACAGGGTGGTAACTATGGCTACACCTTC. It specifies CAWRQGGNYGYTF.

The chain is built from TRBV11-2 and TRBJ2-1; TRBD1 agrees at 10 bases. Germline loops: CDR1 SGHAT, CDR2 FQNNGV. The length of the CDR3 is 15 residues. Trimming at V came to 5 bases and at J to 9 bases, leaving 10 bases not matched to a gene. Here the CDR3 reads CASSLFPTGGVEQFF. DNA of the CDR3: TGTGCCAGCAGCCTCTTCCCGACAGGGGGCGTTGAGCAGTTCTTC.

V and J are TRBV9 and TRBJ1-1; the D gene is possibly TRBD1 (6 bases). V lost 1 base, J lost 1 base, and 11 bases lay in between. The CDR3 totals 15 residues. Germline values: CDR1 SGDLS, CDR2 YYNGEE. The CDR3 spells CASSVLDSRNTEAFF. The CDR3 DNA sequence: TGTGCCAGCAGCGTATTGGACAGTCGGAACACTGAAGCTTTCTTT.

The chain's CDR3 is CASSPPGSSEKLFF. CDR3 in DNA: TGTGCCAGCTCACCGCCGGGTTCCAGCGAAAAACTGTTTTTT. The V and J genes are TRBV18 and TRBJ1-4; D not resolved. Trimming removed 3 bases at V and 8 bases at J, with 13 bases between. Germline CDR1 is KGHSH and CDR2 is LQKENI. CDR3 length equals 14 residues.

The chain joins TRBV7-2 to TRBJ2-1, with D possibly TRBD2 on 6 matching bases. Germline CDR1 and CDR2: SGHTA and FQGNSA. This CDR3 spans 18 amino acids. V was pared by 5 bases and J by 2 bases, with 22 bases between. This CDR3 reads CASSTRAGAFRAYNEQFF. The CDR3 nucleotides are TGTGCCAGCAGCACTAGAGCGGGTGCGTTCCGGGCCTACAATGAGCAGTTCTTC.

The gene calls are TRBV15 and TRBJ1-4; D is perhaps TRBD1 (6 bases). V was pared by 3 bases and J by 5 bases, with 16 bases between. There are 16 residues in the CDR3. Germline values: CDR1 LNHNV, CDR2 YYDKDF (reference sequence). In nucleotides, the CDR3 is TGTGCCACCAGCAGGGGGACACCCTTAGGGAATGAAAAACTGTTTTTT. This sequence encodes CATSRGTPLGNEKLFF. Combining the CDR3 with reference TRBV15 and TRBJ1-4 gives the whole variable domain DAMVIQNPRYQVTQFGKPVTLSCSQTLNHNVMYWYQQKSSQAPKLLFHYYDKDFNNEADTPDNFQSRRPNTSFCFLDIRSPGLGDTAMYLCATSRGTPLGNEKLFFGSGTQLSVL.

This clone was detected a few times. This chain uses TRBV7-8 with TRBJ2-3; 10 nucleotides match TRBD2. The ends lost 5 bases at V and 3 bases at J; junction bases unmatched: 11. This CDR3 is 17 amino acids long. Germline V CDR1 and CDR2: SGHVS, FQNEAQ. CDR3 protein: CASSPRERGGRTDTQYF. DNA of the CDR3: TGTGCCAGCAGCCCGCGGGAGCGGGGGGGCCGAACAGATACGCAGTATTTT. The variable domain in full, with the rest retrieved from reference TRBV7-8 and TRBJ2-3, is GAGVSQSPRYKVAKRGQDVALRCDPISGHVSLFWYQQALGQGPEFLTYFQNEAQLDKSGLPSDRFFAERPEGSVSTLKIQRTQQEDSAVYLCASSPRERGGRTDTQYFGPGTRLTVL.

The chain recombines TRBV7-6 with TRBJ2-1; 8 bases match TRBD1. The CDR3 is 17 residues long. Losses at the gene ends were 0 bases for V and 3 bases for J; bases not matched to a gene: 7. CDR1 and CDR2 from the germline V gene are SGHVS and FNYEAQ. CDR3 sequence (DNA): TGTGCCAGCAGCTTAGCCTCGGGACAGGTGAACTACAATGAGCAGTTCTTC. This gives the protein CASSLASGQVNYNEQFF.

The chain employs TRBV7-2 and TRBJ2-5; 15 bases agree with TRBD2. This CDR3 spans 15 amino acids. The germline gives CDR1 SGHTA, CDR2 FQGNSA. Germline trimming cut 5 bases from V and 5 bases from J; bases unmatched to any gene: 3. The CDR3 nucleotides are TGTGCCAGCAGCGCCGGACTAGCGGGGGGGGAGACCCAGTACTTC. It is translated as CASSAGLAGGETQYF.

This chain joins TRBV19 and TRBJ2-1, with 12 bases fitting TRBD2. This CDR3 is 16 amino acids long. CDR1 is LNHDA, CDR2 SQIVND, per germline (reference sequence). Trimming at V came to 3 bases and at J to 7 bases, leaving 7 bases not matched to a gene. The CDR3 nucleotides are TGTGCCAGTAGTATCTATCTAGCGGGGGGGCGGAATGAGCAGTTCTTC. Amino acids: CASSIYLAGGRNEQFF.

The chain employs TRBV5-1 and TRBJ2-2; a possible D gene is TRBD2 (6 bases). CDR3 length: 14 amino acids. Germline CDR1 SGHRS, CDR2 YFSETQ. Trimming left V 3 bases short and J 4 bases short, with 10 bases between. The CDR3 coding sequence is TGCGCCAGCAGCTCCGGGGGAATCACCGGGGAGCTGTTTTTT. Amino acid sequence: CASSSGGITGELFF.

The J gene is TRBJ1-3, the V gene TRBV4-3; D remains ambiguous. Germline V gene sequence: CDR1 LGHNA, CDR2 YSLEER. Deletions cut 0 bases from V and 0 bases from J, with 12 bases between. The CDR3 runs 17 residues. The CDR3 reads CASSQDLGVISGNTIYF. CDR3 sequence (DNA): TGCGCCAGCAGCCAAGATCTAGGTGTCATCTCTGGAAACACCATATATTTT.

This clone was observed a few times. The rearrangement links TRBV18 to TRBJ1-4; TRBD1 aligns across 7 bases. The V and J ends lost 3 bases and 9 bases, in that order; junction bases with no gene match: 16. The CDR3 runs 17 residues. Germline V gene data show CDR1 as KGHSH and CDR2 as LQKENI. The CDR3 sequence: CASSPERGRWANQKLFF. The CDR3 bases are TGTGCCAGCTCACCTGAGAGGGGGCGCTGGGCGAATCAAAAACTGTTTTTT.

This rearrangement joins TRBV5-1 to TRBJ2-3; the match to TRBD2 covers 7 bases. Germline V CDR1 and CDR2: SGHRS, YFSETQ. The CDR3 is made up of 15 amino acids. Trimming cost V 2 bases and J 0 bases; bases outside gene matches: 3. Here the CDR3 reads CASSFGGGSTDTQYF. The CDR3 coding sequence is TGCGCCAGCAGCTTTGGCGGGGGTAGCACAGATACGCAGTATTTT. The whole variable domain, remainder taken from reference TRBV5-1 and TRBJ2-3, is KAGVTQTPRYLIKTRGQQVTLSCSPISGHRSVSWYQQTPGQGLQFLFEYFSETQRNKGNFPGRFSGRQFSNSRSEMNVSTLELGDSALYLCASSFGGGSTDTQYFGPGTRLTVL.

The chain's CDR3 is CASSSKQGYAETQYF. The CDR3 bases are TGCGCCAGCAGCTCGAAACAGGGTTACGCAGAGACCCAGTACTTC. The V and J genes are TRBV5-1 and TRBJ2-5, with a weak D call TRBD1 (6 bases). Trimming took off 3 bases at V and 4 bases at J, with 16 bases between the two ends. There are 15 residues in the CDR3. Looked up from germline, CDR1 is SGHRS and CDR2 is YFSETQ.